The 4 T cell receptor beta chains below come from one sample, sequenced in a study of HIV-infected patients and healthy controls. TCRdb fed the 5' RACE reads into MiXCR, producing one record per CDR3 protein. The sample gives about 63,000 distinct CDR3 sequences, less than 20% of which show up once; about 6% is in the top ten. The specimen sequenced was CD4+ T cells from blood. These receptors were taken from a human donor in good health.

The CDR3 DNA reads as TGTGCCAGCAGTCGCGCAGCGGCAGTGAACACCGGGGAGCTGTTTTTT. Translated: CASSRAAAVNTGELFF. The V call is TRBV25-1, the J call TRBJ2-2; TRBD2 might be the D (5 bases). V shed 5 bases and J shed 1 base, with 14 bases lying between them. CDR3 length equals 16 residues. Germline V gives CDR1 MGHDK, CDR2 SYGVNS.

In its sample, this clonotype was seen a few times. The chain combines TRBV11-2 with TRBJ1-3; TRBD1 aligns across 7 bases. Trimming cost V 5 bases and J 7 bases; bases outside gene matches: 11. The CDR3 extends over 15 amino acids. Germline V gene lookup returns CDR1 SGHAT and CDR2 FQNNGV. The CDR3 protein is CASSPGSGGRNTIYF. DNA for the CDR3: TGTGCCAGCAGCCCCGGATCAGGGGGACGGAACACCATATATTTT. The full variable domain, rest sourced from reference TRBV11-2 and TRBJ1-3, is EAGVAQSPRYKIIEKRQSVAFWCNPISGHATLYWYQQILGQGPKLLIQFQNNGVVDDSQLPKDRFSAERLKGVDSTLKIQPAKLEDSAVYLCASSPGSGGRNTIYFGEGSWLTVV.

This clonotype came up many times. V is TRBV6-5 and J is TRBJ2-3; 10 bases map to TRBD2. Germline trimming cut 7 bases from V and 4 bases from J; bases unmatched to any gene: 8. The V gene's germline CDR1 is MNHEY and CDR2 SVGAGI. This CDR3 comprises 15 residues. The CDR3 bases are TGTGCCAGCAAAGGAAGCGGGAGGGCCCCAGATACGCAGTATTTT. Encoded protein: CASKGSGRAPDTQYF.

The V gene is TRBV24-1, the J gene TRBJ1-1; weak D call: TRBD1 (5 bases). The CDR3 is made up of 15 amino acids. Germline CDR1 is KGHDR and CDR2 is SFDVKD. V lost 7 bases and J lost 3, with 17 bases in between. The CDR3 here is CATRATGPFDTEAFF. The CDR3 DNA reads as TGTGCCACCAGGGCCACGGGACCGTTTGACACTGAAGCTTTCTTT.